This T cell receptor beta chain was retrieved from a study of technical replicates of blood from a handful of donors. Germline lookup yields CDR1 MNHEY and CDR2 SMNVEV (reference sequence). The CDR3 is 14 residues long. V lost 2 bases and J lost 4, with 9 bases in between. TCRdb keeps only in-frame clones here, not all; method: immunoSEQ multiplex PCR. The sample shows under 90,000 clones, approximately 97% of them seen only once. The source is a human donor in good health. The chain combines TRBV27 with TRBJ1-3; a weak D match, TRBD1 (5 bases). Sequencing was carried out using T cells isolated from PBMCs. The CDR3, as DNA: TGTGCCAGCAGTTTAGCGGGGACCGGAAACACCATATATTTT. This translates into CASSLAGTGNTIYF.